This TCR beta chain was documented in a study of regulatory T cells in long-lasting Graves disease. The TCR beta library used iRepertoire HTBI primers with Arm-PCR amplification of CDR3. Original methodology: Detected in the samples were roughly 60 TRBV and 14 TRBJ segments. TCRdb analysed the multiplex PCR reads with MiXCR anew, one entry per CDR3 protein. TCRdb's processing, not the study's, gives the V and J calls here. The sample shows 450,000 to 600,000 distinct CDR3 sequences, about 13% of them seen only once. Germline CDR1 reads DFQATT; CDR2 reads SNEGSKA (reference sequence). V lost 7 bases, J lost 2 bases, and 9 bases lay in between. CDR3 size: 11 residues. The time point denotes: newly diagnosed GD, antithyroid drugs for less than 3 months. Generation of the TCR library employed RNA extracted from PBMCs. The same data also went into a second study, on T cells in Graves' hyperthyroidism and ophthalmopathy.

The chain combines TRBV20-1 with TRBJ2-7; no clear D. This clonotype was sampled from a man between 25 and 39 years old with Graves disease. Sequencing was performed on peripheral blood mononuclear cells (PBMCs), taken at new diagnosis, from a patient treated with antithyroid drugs. In nucleotides, the CDR3 is TGCAGTGTAGCCTCTACCTACGAGCAGTACTTC. Encoded protein: CSVASTYEQYF.